This T cell receptor beta chain comes out of a study of T cells expressing NK-cell markers. Looking at the study overall: Beta-chain profiling covered CD3+CD56+NKG2C+, CD3+CD56+NKG2C- and CD3+CD56-NKG2C+ sorted subsets. General study results and limits: Once again these clonotypes came out on top in the CD3+CD56-NKG2C+ fraction of four donors.

Note on this clonotype: The antigen is unknown.

UMIs accompanied the 5'RACE template switching by which TCR beta cDNA was made. TCRdb reworked the 5' RACE reads into one entry per CDR3 protein, no DNA. This sample's table has approximately 170,000 distinct CDR3 sequences. The germline V gene encodes CDR1 MNHNS and CDR2 SASEGT. The CDR3 has 13 residues. The chain employs TRBV6-1 and TRBJ1-2; the D call of TRBD1 rests on TCRdb alone, since no DNA is present to check it. Material for sequencing was blood T cells: a sorted CD56 or NKG2C T cell subset, CD4+ or CD8+ T cells, or bulk PBMC T cells (not recorded which). The sequence derives from a man aged 18-69 years in good health. CDR3 in amino acids: CASSEEGWSGYTF.